Sequencing of this T cell receptor (beta chain) was carried out in a study of TIL therapy for anti-PD-1-resistant metastatic lung cancer. The germline V and J ends were trimmed by 2 bases and 6 bases, with 4 bases remaining between them. The CDR3 extends over 11 amino acids. Germline V gene lookup returns CDR1 SGHNT and CDR2 YYREEE (reference sequence). Study conclusions and caveats: This highly selected cohort may not generalize to typical lung cancer patients.

As for time point: pre-treatment sample, taken before nivolumab and TIL therapy. This clone is a singleton in its sample. Its specificity is not known. The libraries were made with immunoSEQ v3. Data came from immunoSEQ multiplex PCR; TCRdb stores just in-frame clones and leaves some out. Found here are fewer than 65,000 clones, about 81% of them singletons; the top ten hold approximately 3%. The sequencing used blood, collected at baseline. This chain connects TRBV5-4 to TRBJ2-3, with D uncertain. The origin of this receptor is a person between 30 and 79 years old with non-small cell lung cancer. The CDR3 region is CASSLADTQYF. CDR3 DNA sequence: TGTGCCAGCAGCTTAGCCGATACGCAGTATTTT.